These T cell receptor beta chains were read from a single sample in a study of STAT5B mutations in CD4+ large granular lymphocyte leukemia. The protocol was immunoSEQ multiplex PCR, while the TCRdb copy is restricted to in-frame clones and leaves out a portion. The sample has about 22,000 clones, under 80% seen once. The sequenced sample consisted of CD4+ T cells from blood buffy coats. All receptors come from a human donor in good health. The CDR3 runs from the conserved cysteine through the conserved F or W. The D gene is left open where the match is weak. A row's size may be missing; if present it is once, few, many or a size class.

CDR3aa: CASSFVHNASPLHF
CDR3nt: TGTGCCAGCAGTTTTGTGCATAATGCTTCACCCCTCCACTTT
v_gene: TRBV28
d_gene: .
abundance: .
j_gene: TRBJ1-6

CDR3aa: CASSLGWAGARETQYF
CDR3nt: TGTGCCAGCAGCTTAGGGTGGGCCGGGGCGAGGGAGACCCAGTACTTC
v_gene: TRBV11-2
d_gene: .
abundance: .
j_gene: TRBJ2-5

CDR3aa: CAWTGGGTEAFF
CDR3nt: TGTGCCTGGACCGGGGGGGGCACTGAAGCTTTCTTT
v_gene: TRBV30
d_gene: .
abundance: .
j_gene: TRBJ1-1

CDR3aa: CASSAGQVRTYTF
CDR3nt: TGTGCCAGTAGTGCGGGACAGGTCCGTACCTACACCTTC
v_gene: TRBV19
d_gene: TRBD1
abundance: .
j_gene: TRBJ1-2

CDR3aa: CASSLSDRGFGDTQYF
CDR3nt: TGTGCCAGCAGTTTATCGGACAGGGGGTTCGGAGATACGCAGTATTTT
v_gene: TRBV28
d_gene: TRBD1
abundance: .
j_gene: TRBJ2-3

CDR3aa: CASSGTVAGYTF
CDR3nt: TGTGCCAGCAGCGGGACAGTTGCTGGCTACACCTTC
v_gene: TRBV28
d_gene: TRBD1
abundance: .
j_gene: TRBJ1-2

CDR3aa: CASSEAFTQWGNTEAFF
CDR3nt: TGTGCCAGCAGTGAAGCCTTCACACAATGGGGGAACACTGAAGCTTTCTTT
v_gene: TRBV6-1
d_gene: .
abundance: .
j_gene: TRBJ1-1

CDR3aa: CASSPSGTDTQYF
CDR3nt: TGTGCCAGCTCGCCAAGCGGAACAGATACGCAGTATTTT
v_gene: TRBV7-9
d_gene: .
abundance: .
j_gene: TRBJ2-3

CDR3aa: CASSLGGGVGDTQYF
CDR3nt: TGTGCCAGCAGCTTAGGGGGGGGAGTTGGAGATACGCAGTATTTT
v_gene: TRBV7-2
d_gene: TRBD2
abundance: .
j_gene: TRBJ2-3

CDR3aa: CASSPGGLVNTEAFF
CDR3nt: TGTGCCAGCAGCCCCGGCGGGCTGGTGAACACTGAAGCTTTCTTT
v_gene: TRBV5-4
d_gene: .
abundance: .
j_gene: TRBJ1-1

CDR3aa: CASSDPICEQYF
CDR3nt: TGTGCCAGCAGTGACCCTATCTGCGAGCAGTACTTC
v_gene: TRBV6-4
d_gene: .
abundance: .
j_gene: TRBJ2-7

CDR3aa: CASSQERDSPYEQYF
CDR3nt: TGCGCCAGCAGCCAGGAACGGGACAGTCCCTACGAGCAGTACTTC
v_gene: TRBV4-3
d_gene: TRBD1
abundance: few
j_gene: TRBJ2-7

CDR3aa: CASSWRRTGGANTGELFF
CDR3nt: TGCGCCAGCAGCTGGCGAAGGACAGGGGGCGCGAACACCGGGGAGCTGTTTTTT
v_gene: TRBV5-1
d_gene: TRBD1
abundance: .
j_gene: TRBJ2-2

CDR3aa: CASSYSGRVDSYEQYF
CDR3nt: TGTGCCAGCAGTTACTCTGGTCGGGTAGACTCCTACGAGCAGTACTTC
v_gene: TRBV6-6
d_gene: .
abundance: .
j_gene: TRBJ2-7

CDR3aa: CASSLRGASGLFF
CDR3nt: TGTGCCAGCAGCTTACGGGGGGCTAGTGGGCTGTTTTTT
v_gene: TRBV7-2
d_gene: .
abundance: .
j_gene: TRBJ2-2

CDR3aa: CASSAGDSGANVLTF
CDR3nt: TGTGCCAGCAGCGCAGGGGACTCTGGGGCCAACGTCCTGACTTTC
v_gene: TRBV9
d_gene: .
abundance: .
j_gene: TRBJ2-6

CDR3aa: CASSFGTGTSYEQYF
CDR3nt: TGTGCCAGCAGCTTTGGGACAGGGACCTCCTACGAGCAGTACTTC
v_gene: TRBV11-3
d_gene: TRBD1
abundance: once
j_gene: TRBJ2-7

CDR3aa: CASSVRDGPQETQYF
CDR3nt: TGTGCCAGCAGCGTACGGGATGGTCCCCAAGAGACCCAGTACTTC
v_gene: TRBV7-3
d_gene: .
abundance: .
j_gene: TRBJ2-5

CDR3aa: CAWSVLSEAFF
CDR3nt: TGTGCCTGGAGTGTACTGTCTGAAGCTTTCTTT
v_gene: TRBV30
d_gene: .
abundance: .
j_gene: TRBJ1-1

CDR3aa: CAWSVRVSSGNTIYF
CDR3nt: TGTGCCTGGAGTGTACGCGTCTCCTCTGGAAACACCATATATTTT
v_gene: TRBV30
d_gene: .
abundance: .
j_gene: TRBJ1-3

CDR3aa: CAWRTTSSVGQYF
CDR3nt: TGTGCCTGGAGGACCACGTCCTCTGTGGGGCAGTATTTT
v_gene: TRBV30
d_gene: .
abundance: .
j_gene: TRBJ2-3

CDR3aa: CAWSVRNGYTF
CDR3nt: TGTGCCTGGAGTGTAAGGAATGGCTACACCTTC
v_gene: TRBV30
d_gene: .
abundance: .
j_gene: TRBJ1-2

CDR3aa: CASSLGLGYGYTF
CDR3nt: TGCGCCAGCAGTCTTGGCCTTGGCTATGGCTACACCTTC
v_gene: TRBV5-1
d_gene: .
abundance: .
j_gene: TRBJ1-2

CDR3aa: CASSSWASGNLVDTQYF
CDR3nt: TGCGCCAGCAGCTCGTGGGCTAGCGGGAACCTAGTGGATACGCAGTATTTT
v_gene: TRBV5-1
d_gene: TRBD2
abundance: .
j_gene: TRBJ2-3

CDR3aa: CASSLIGRMDIQYF
CDR3nt: TGTGCCAGCAGCTTGATCGGTAGAATGGACATTCAGTACTTC
v_gene: TRBV5-6
d_gene: .
abundance: .
j_gene: TRBJ2-4

CDR3aa: CASSAFDEAFF
CDR3nt: TGTGCCAGCAGCGCCTTTGACGAAGCTTTCTTT
v_gene: TRBV7-9
d_gene: .
abundance: .
j_gene: TRBJ1-1

CDR3aa: CASSARQGAGSTDTQYF
CDR3nt: TGTGCCAGCAGCGCAAGACAGGGGGCCGGTAGCACAGATACGCAGTATTTT
v_gene: TRBV9
d_gene: TRBD1
abundance: .
j_gene: TRBJ2-3

CDR3aa: CASSGELQPQHF
CDR3nt: TGTGCCAGCAGTGGCGAATTGCAGCCCCAGCATTTT
v_gene: TRBV2
d_gene: .
abundance: few
j_gene: TRBJ1-5

CDR3aa: CASSPKGLIYTEAFF
CDR3nt: TGTGCCAGCAGCCCGAAGGGATTGATATACACTGAAGCTTTCTTT
v_gene: TRBV6-5
d_gene: .
abundance: .
j_gene: TRBJ1-1

CDR3aa: CASNPGSSTDTQYF
CDR3nt: TGTGCCAGCAACCCCGGATCGAGCACAGATACGCAGTATTTT
v_gene: TRBV5-4
d_gene: .
abundance: .
j_gene: TRBJ2-3

CDR3aa: CASRSGSNQPQHF
CDR3nt: TGTGCCAGCAGGAGCGGTAGCAATCAGCCCCAGCATTTT
v_gene: TRBV6-5
d_gene: .
abundance: .
j_gene: TRBJ1-5

CDR3aa: CASSWGGSPGELFF
CDR3nt: TGTGCCAGCAGCTGGGGGGGAAGTCCCGGGGAGCTGTTTTTT
v_gene: TRBV5-4
d_gene: TRBD2
abundance: .
j_gene: TRBJ2-2

CDR3aa: CASSATSGGTGELFF
CDR3nt: TGCGCCAGCAGCGCCACTAGCGGGGGGACCGGGGAGCTGTTTTTT
v_gene: TRBV5-1
d_gene: TRBD2
abundance: .
j_gene: TRBJ2-2

CDR3aa: CATSFGTQNREKLFF
CDR3nt: TGTGCCACCAGCTTCGGGACACAAAATAGGGAAAAACTGTTTTTT
v_gene: TRBV15
d_gene: .
abundance: .
j_gene: TRBJ1-4

CDR3aa: CASSKSHGELFF
CDR3nt: TGTGCCAGTAGTAAAAGCCACGGGGAGCTGTTTTTT
v_gene: TRBV19
d_gene: .
abundance: few
j_gene: TRBJ2-2

CDR3aa: CASSPTSGGTYF
CDR3nt: TGTGCCAGCAGTCCGACTAGCGGGGGAACCTACTTC
v_gene: TRBV6-1
d_gene: TRBD2
abundance: .
j_gene: TRBJ2-7

CDR3aa: CSVAGLAGVVNTGELFF
CDR3nt: TGCAGCGTTGCAGGACTAGCGGGAGTAGTGAACACCGGGGAGCTGTTTTTT
v_gene: TRBV29-1
d_gene: TRBD2
abundance: .
j_gene: TRBJ2-2

CDR3aa: CASSPYSDNEQFF
CDR3nt: TGTGCCAGCAGTCCCTACTCGGACAATGAGCAGTTCTTC
v_gene: TRBV6-5
d_gene: .
abundance: .
j_gene: TRBJ2-1

CDR3aa: CSAGYNQPQHF
CDR3nt: TGCAGTGCTGGTTATAATCAGCCCCAGCATTTT
v_gene: TRBV20-1
d_gene: .
abundance: few
j_gene: TRBJ1-5